This TCR beta chain derives from a study of T cell changes during pregnancy in multiple sclerosis. The protocol was immunoSEQ multiplex PCR, while the TCRdb copy is restricted to in-frame clones and leaves out a portion. The table has about 40,000 clones, roughly 90% seen once; the top ten hold 13%. The germline V gene has CDR1 PRHDT and CDR2 FYEKMQ (reference sequence). The CDR3 length is 16 residues. Losses at the gene ends were 5 bases for V and 6 bases for J; bases not matched to a gene: 12. The receptor was derived from a female donor with multiple sclerosis, enrolled in a pregnancy study. J is TRBJ1-2 and V is TRBV13; 10 bases are shared with TRBD1. The sequencing here drew on CD8+ T cells from peripheral blood mononuclear cells, taken in the first trimester of pregnancy. The CDR3 sequence: CASSHSGQGRSHGYTF. In DNA, the CDR3 is TGTGCCAGCAGCCATTCGGGACAGGGGAGATCGCATGGCTACACCTTC.